This T cell receptor beta chain was captured by sequencing in a study of cytomegalovirus exposure and HLA in healthy donors (dated by TCRdb to between 2016 and 2019). Regarding the study in general: An earlier analysis of some 600 of the donors reported 276 Gb of sequence data and around 110 million unique TCR beta sequences obtained from roughly 180 million T cells. Approximately 300 gigabases of sequencing data and around 87 million unique TCR sequences were included in an early release covering around 600 HLA-typed donors. The genetic ancestry cluster associated with self-reported Caucasian donors included approximately 85% of the 300 to 400 genotyped donors. The study aimed to test whether signatures of past pathogen exposure could be identified by cataloging public T cell receptors. The T cell repertoires of under 750 subjects were profiled by immunosequencing and related to cytomegalovirus serostatus. Along with the approximately 600-subject first cohort, a separate validation cohort of over a hundred different subjects was used. To predict cytomegalovirus infection status, the study combined high-throughput TCR immunosequencing, statistical association of individual TCRs with disease status, and machine learning. To study patterns of TCR occurrence, a later analysis re-analyzed previously published TCR beta repertoires from 550 to 800 donors and added high-resolution HLA genotyping. Rather than using new phenotypic data, the later analysis identified candidate immune exposures from TCR beta sequences and from how often those sequences occurred across donors. In an earlier analysis of 550 to 700 of the donors, high-throughput TCR beta sequencing was used to judge whether each TCR beta V gene segment behaved as functional or pseudogenic. Donor age, sex, ethnicity and CMV serostatus were collected together with the repertoire data. Genome-wide SNP genotypes for about three fifths of the roughly 670 donors were used in a later genetic analysis, which treated that subset as a discovery cohort. Every repertoire in the discovery cohort had been generated on one and the same sequencing platform. HLA typing covered class I and class II loci at four-digit resolution. The number of donors typed differed by locus, with roughly 629-640 for A, B, C, DRB1 and DQB1, around 520 for DQA1, 600 to 610 for DPA1, and 472 for DPB1. About 5 DR-DQ haplotypes were handled as single units for association and clustering, since linkage in the cohort was strong. Among about 410 genotyped donors of the cohort, an average of around 240,000 unique TCR beta nucleotide sequences was sequenced per donor, of which 15% to 20% were non-productive.

The library was built by means of the immunoSEQ multiplex PCR assay. For the multiplex PCR, a mixture combining 60 forward primers for TCR Vbeta segments and 13 reverse primers for TCR Jbeta segments was used. The CDR3 region of rearranged TCR beta genes was amplified from genomic DNA with a multiplex PCR assay. The Illumina HiSeq System was used to sequence the amplified TCR beta libraries as 87-base-pair reads. The authors' analysis ran thus. A later analysis counted approximately 74 million unique TCR beta chains across the 666 repertoires, and 10 million to 11 million of these chains were shared by at least two donors. To remove PCR and sequencing errors, raw reads were error-corrected and collapsed into unique sequences using a nearest-neighbor algorithm that merged closely related sequences. V, D and J gene segments were assigned by aligning CDR3 sequences to IMGT reference sequences. For a sequence to be retained, a match of at least six nucleotides was required to both a V gene segment and a J gene segment. Rearrangements were classified as productive when the CDR3 lacked stop codons and remained in frame with V and J, and all other rearrangements were classified as non-productive. CDR3 was defined according to IMGT convention as the region running from the second conserved V-encoded cysteine to the conserved J-encoded phenylalanine. The earlier analysis of 587 of the donors excluded sequences that lacked an unambiguous match to a single V gene segment. An earlier analysis of some 500 of the donors classified V segments as functional when productive rearrangements were above 56.7% and as segregating when the standard deviation between donors was above 5%. To diagnose cytomegalovirus status from the catalog of TCR beta chain sequences, a statistical classification framework was built. A later analysis assigned V and J genes by comparing TCR nucleotide sequences with IMGT/GENE-DB human TR gene sequences. A later analysis assigned CDR3 sequences and most-parsimonious VDJ recombination scenarios with the TCRdist pipeline. In a later analysis, every TCR beta chain was defined by the combination of its CDR3 amino acid sequence and its V-gene family, and reads without a unique V-gene family were dropped. To address suspected cross-contamination and a sequencing artifact, a later analysis removed roughly 640 highly shared, low-generation-probability nucleotide sequences. In a later analysis, a clonal expansion index was calculated for each public chain from normalized within-repertoire ranks of inferred template counts. In a later analysis, generation probabilities were computed using a VDJ recombination model fitted to out-of-frame rearrangements, and the results were checked against IGoR. Hypergeometric tests were used in a later analysis to score TCR-TCR, TCR-HLA and TCR-CMV co-occurrence, with a repertoire-size bias correction applied to the TCR pairs. In a later analysis, false discovery rates were estimated by permuting HLA or CMV assignments 20 times. In a later analysis, co-occurring TCRs were grouped using DBSCAN, and TCRdist sequence similarity was added for clustering within HLA-allele-positive subsets. Co-occurrence clustering excluded repertoires with fewer than 30,000 or more than 120,000 public chains, plus five with anomalous nucleotide sharing. TCRdb re-hosts the immuneACCESS table, in-frame sequences only. Its copies lack some clones; in the studies checked, an unresolved V gene accounts for under half of them, and the cause for the rest is not known. From that table come the V and J calls and clone size; the DNA was used to work out D and trimming. The sample table records 130,000 to 150,000 clones; roughly 68% of these occur just once. The ten largest clones add up to about 4.1% of the sample.

The CDR3 starts with the cysteine, ends with the phenylalanine, and has 14 residues. Solely the CDR3 DNA is kept, with 42 bases framed from the first base. CDR1 and CDR2 (SQVTM, ANQGSEA) derive from the germline V gene. Trimming accounts for 7 bases at V and 3 bases at J, while the number of junction bases matched to no gene is 5. Study-level results and caveats: A cluster of highly shared sequence variants was judged likely to be a technical artifact of the sequencing pipeline. Compared with equally common non-associated chains, HLA-associated TCR beta chains in a later analysis were more clonally expanded and had lower generation probabilities. Because the 87-base-pair reads could not distinguish some IMGT-functional V segments, including TRBV6-2 and TRBV6-3, those segments were excluded. In vitro tests confirmed that three of the cytomegalovirus-associated TCR beta chains recognize cytomegalovirus antigens. The authors suggested that the approach could potentially be generalized to other disease states and immunological phenotypes. The classifier was reported to diagnose cytomegalovirus status with high specificity and sensitivity in both the original and validation cohorts. According to a later analysis, most CMV-associated TCR beta chains appeared to be HLA-restricted, and the HLA associations seemed to be driven largely by CMV exposure. Assigning TCR associations to individual alleles was difficult when HLA alleles, especially DR and DQ, strongly co-occurred. A later genetic analysis reported fewer N-insertions in productive TCRs among donors in an Asian-associated ancestry cluster than the roughly 700-donor mean. A total of fewer than 200 TCR beta chains were listed by the study as associated with cytomegalovirus. The earlier analysis of approximately 540 of the donors excluded some 16 rarely observed V segments, including chromosome 9 orphons, because counts were too low. According to a later analysis, TCR association rates differed among HLA loci, with DRB1 alleles showing the most associated TCRs and HLA-C alleles showing the fewest. Broadly in line with IMGT annotations, most TCR beta V segments showed up in productive rearrangements about 87% or about 30% of the time in an earlier analysis of 450 to 600 of the donors. Sequencing depth was assumed to be roughly uniform across donors in the presence/absence analyses, though that assumption may not hold. A later analysis associated 16,951 TCR beta sequences with specific HLA alleles at a false discovery rate of 0.05. Most TCR sequences were seen in very few donors, while some public TCRs were found in many individuals. A further reported finding was that TCR beta sequences accurately predicted the HLA-A and HLA-B alleles for most subjects in the first cohort. Only TCR beta chains were sequenced in this cohort, and the absence of alpha or paired-chain data limited detectable features. According to a later analysis, parvovirus B19, influenza, CMV and Epstein-Barr virus appeared linked to several top co-occurrence clusters. An association between a missense DCLRE1C variant and V-gene and J-gene trimming of TCR beta chains was found in a later genetic analysis and replicated in an independent cohort. Correlated functional status among segregating V segments might be attributable to linkage disequilibrium, but an unknown experimental factor could not be ruled out. Because some donors lacked HLA typing at each locus, the association tests relied only on the typed subset. CMV serostatus was the only immune exposure information available for the cohort.

In total, fewer than 750 healthy bone marrow donors made up the cohort. At the time of sampling, every cohort member was nominally healthy, though immune exposures that went unrecorded were likely present. The donor was CMV seronegative and belonged to the group of around 350 seronegative cohort members. Every donor gave a peripheral blood sample, and the peripheral blood mononuclear cells from that sample were used for TCR beta sequencing. The Qiagen DNeasy Blood Extraction Kit was used to extract genomic DNA from the blood cell samples. A note on this clone: What this receptor recognizes is not known. No base qualities exist here, and no much larger clone lies one base off it.

The rearrangement combines TRBV29-1 with TRBJ2-1; the central 11 bases match TRBD1. Sequenced input: PBMCs. The source is a man aged 55 to 70 in good health and CMV-seronegative. CDR3 sequence: CSGRTGGSYNEQFF. The bases are TGCAGCGGCCGGACAGGGGGCAGCTACAATGAGCAGTTCTTC.